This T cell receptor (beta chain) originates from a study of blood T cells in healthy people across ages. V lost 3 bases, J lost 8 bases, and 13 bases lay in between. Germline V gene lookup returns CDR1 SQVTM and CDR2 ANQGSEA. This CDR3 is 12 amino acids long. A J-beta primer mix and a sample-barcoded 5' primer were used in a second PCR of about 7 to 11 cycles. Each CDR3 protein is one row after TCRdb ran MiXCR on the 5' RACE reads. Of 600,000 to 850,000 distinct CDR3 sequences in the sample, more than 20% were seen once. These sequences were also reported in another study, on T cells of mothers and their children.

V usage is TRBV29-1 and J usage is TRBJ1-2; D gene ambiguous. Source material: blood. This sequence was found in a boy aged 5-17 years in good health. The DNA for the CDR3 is TGCAGCGTTGAGGTTCCCCCTTCGGGCTACACCTTC. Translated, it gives CSVEVPPSGYTF.